This entry describes one T cell receptor (beta chain). This sample was included in a study of blood T cell repertoires in COVID-19. Study-level background: PBMCs, B-cell-depleted T cells, or T cells provided the cDNA or gDNA that made up the material.

CDR1 is SGHDN, CDR2 FVKESK, per germline. CDR3 length: 13 residues. With 4 bases removed from V and 5 bases from J, the gap between germline ends came to 11 bases. Repertoires were generated with immunoSEQ multiplex PCR, while TCRdb's copy carries only in-frame clones and drops some. The sample holds approximately 87,000 clones; roughly 80% are singletons and the top ten take roughly 15%. The clonotype originates from a woman of 80 years or more with acute or convalescent COVID-19. The chain joins TRBV14 to TRBJ1-2; no reliable D call. The sample comprised peripheral blood. This CDR3 is CASSPERGYGYTF. The CDR3 region has the DNA TGTGCCAGCAGCCCCGAGCGGGGTTATGGCTACACCTTC.